This passage covers 19 T cell receptor beta chains from one sample sequenced in a study of shared clonotypes between healthy human individuals. Naive-designated CD8 cells lacked CD45RO, were positively enriched for CCR7, and omitted terminally differentiated effector memory CD45RA+ cells. Method: immunoSEQ multiplex PCR; TCRdb's copy keeps in-frame clones and lacks some. Here the sample spans about 2.2 million clones, roughly 95% being singletons. The material sequenced was naive CD8+ T cells from PBMCs. The receptors come from a man between 18 and 35 years old in good health. Some clones in this sample may be carry-over from other donors' samples.

Regarding this clone: Other DNA sequences of this sample code for an identical CDR3. The chain links TRBV11-2 to TRBJ2-5; D uncertain. The germline V gene encodes CDR1 SGHAT and CDR2 FQNNGV. The CDR3 runs 12 residues. Deletions cut 0 bases from V and 4 bases from J, with 3 bases between. The CDR3 DNA follows: TGTGCCAGCAGCTTAGAGCGAGAGACCCAGTACTTC. It encodes CASSLERETQYF.

This rearrangement joins TRBV27 to TRBJ2-2; 9 bases match TRBD1. Germline CDR1 and CDR2: MNHEY and SMNVEV (reference sequence). The V gene end was trimmed by 8 bases and the J gene end by 7 bases; junction bases not matched to a gene: 8. This CDR3 spans 14 amino acids. This chain's CDR3 is CASQPDRGFGELFF. The CDR3 DNA reads as TGTGCCAGCCAGCCTGACAGGGGGTTCGGGGAGCTGTTTTTT.

The gene calls are TRBV5-5 and TRBJ2-7; perhaps D is TRBD1 or TRBD2 (5 bases each). The V gene lost 4 bases and the J gene lost 4 bases, with 15 bases spanning the gap. The CDR3 is 14 residues long. Looked up from germline, CDR1 is SGHKS and CDR2 is YYEKEE (reference sequence). The CDR3 sequence is CASSLTGAHYEQYF. The DNA for the CDR3 is TGTGCCAGCAGCCTGACCGGGGCTCATTACGAGCAGTACTTC. Full variable domain (rest looked up from reference TRBV5-5 and TRBJ2-7): DAGVTQSPTHLIKTRGQQVTLRCSPISGHKSVSWYQQVLGQGPQFIFQYYEKEERGRGNFPDRFSARQFPNYSSELNVNALLLGDSALYLCASSLTGAHYEQYFGPGTRLTVT.

On this clone: The same CDR3 arises from other DNA sequences in this sample as well. This rearrangement joins TRBV27 to TRBJ1-5; no definite D call. The germline V gene has CDR1 MNHEY and CDR2 SMNVEV (reference sequence). The CDR3 is 14 amino acids. V lost 2 bases to trimming and J lost 0 bases, with 5 bases between them. The CDR3: CASSLGFSNQPQHF. The CDR3, as DNA: TGTGCCAGCAGTTTAGGGTTTAGCAATCAGCCCCAGCATTTT.

This clone was seen only once. The V and J genes are TRBV21-1 and TRBJ2-5; the table assigns TRBD1, which was not confirmed against the DNA. TRBV21-1 is classified as a pseudogene. This CDR3 spans 16 amino acids. The CDR3 DNA follows: TGTGCCAGCAGCAAAGTAGGCGGGACAGGCCAAGAGACCCAGTACTTC. Its translation is CASSKVGGTGQETQYF.

J is TRBJ2-1 and V is TRBV29-1; 11 nucleotides match TRBD2. Germline CDR1 SQVTM, CDR2 ANQGSEA. V shed 2 bases and J 6 bases; nucleotides not matched to a gene: 12. There are 17 residues in the CDR3. CDR3 sequence: CSVERPLTSGSINEQFF. The CDR3 region has the DNA TGCAGCGTTGAAAGGCCCCTAACTAGCGGGAGTATCAATGAGCAGTTCTTC.

The chain combines TRBV5-8 with TRBJ2-1; no firm D call. The CDR3 has 12 residues. In germline, CDR1 is SGHTS, CDR2 YDEGEE. Deletions cut 3 bases from V and 4 bases from J, with 5 bases between. DNA of the CDR3: TGTGCCAGCAGCTGGACGTACAATGAGCAGTTCTTC. It encodes CASSWTYNEQFF.

In this sample, this clone turned up once. This chain uses TRBV9 with TRBJ2-5; D is unclear. Between the trimmed V and J ends, which lost 5 bases and 9 bases, there was a span of 20 bases. This CDR3 is 14 amino acids long. The germline CDR1 and CDR2 sequences are SGDLS and YYNGEE. This chain's CDR3 is CASSSHLGDKAQYF. The CDR3 region has the DNA TGTGCCAGCAGTTCTCACTTAGGAGACAAGGCCCAGTACTTC.

This chain uses TRBV7-3 with TRBJ2-5, with D unresolved. V shed 2 bases and J shed 2 bases, with 6 bases lying between them. Germline CDR1 reads SGHTA; CDR2 reads FQGTGA. This CDR3 region has 13 residues. CDR3 sequence (DNA): TGTGCCAGCAGCTTATGGGATCAAGAGACCCAGTACTTC. This codes for CASSLWDQETQYF.

The chain uses TRBV27 and TRBJ1-1; no reliable D call. CDR1 and CDR2 from the germline V gene are MNHEY and SMNVEV (reference sequence). V was clipped by 2 bases and J by 0 bases, with 10 bases between them. The CDR3 has 15 residues. CDR3 in amino acids: CASSLLSTMNTEAFF. The DNA for the CDR3 is TGTGCCAGCAGTTTACTGTCTACGATGAACACTGAAGCTTTCTTT.

In DNA, the CDR3 is TGTGCCAGCAATTCCGTTCGGGGGCCCGGGGAGCTGTTTTTT. Its translation is CASNSVRGPGELFF. This chain connects TRBV9 to TRBJ2-2; D could derive from TRBD1 or TRBD2 (6 bases each). Germline CDR1 reads SGDLS; CDR2 reads YYNGEE. This CDR3 is built from 14 residues. The germline V and J ends were trimmed by 6 bases and 6 bases, with 15 bases remaining between them.

V gene TRBV19 combines with J gene TRBJ2-1; either TRBD1 or TRBD2 may fit D (5 bases each). The CDR3 spans 14 residues. V dropped 4 bases and J dropped 6 bases, with 13 bases sitting between them. Germline V gene sequence: CDR1 LNHDA, CDR2 SQIVND (reference sequence). The CDR3 sequence: CASSSRDGINEQFF. CDR3 bases: TGTGCCAGTAGTAGCCGGGACGGAATCAATGAGCAGTTCTTC. The full variable domain, its missing parts supplied by reference TRBV19 and TRBJ2-1, is DGGITQSPKYLFRKEGQNVTLSCEQNLNHDAMYWYRQDPGQGLRLIYYSQIVNDFQKGDIAEGYSVSREKKESFPLTVTSAQKNPTAFYLCASSSRDGINEQFFGPGTRLTVL.

The V gene is TRBV15, the J gene TRBJ2-1, with D perhaps being TRBD1 or TRBD2 (5 bases each). V was trimmed by 5 bases and J by 4 bases, leaving 12 bases between them. The CDR3 loop spans 14 amino acids. From germline, CDR1 is LNHNV and CDR2 YYDKDF (reference sequence). CDR3 in amino acids: CATSGTSSYNEQFF. The CDR3 region has the DNA TGTGCCACCAGCGGGACCTCATCATACAATGAGCAGTTCTTC.

This chain uses TRBV6-5 with TRBJ1-1; 8 bases align to TRBD1. Germline CDR1 MNHEY, CDR2 SVGAGI. The CDR3 contains 13 residues. J lost 11 bases, V lost 1 base, and 6 bases had no gene match. CDR3: CASSYLGQVDAFF. CDR3 bases: TGTGCCAGCAGTTACTTGGGACAGGTTGACGCTTTCTTT.

This rearrangement joins TRBV27 to TRBJ2-1, with D perhaps TRBD1 (5 bases). From germline, CDR1 is MNHEY and CDR2 SMNVEV (reference sequence). The CDR3 has 17 residues. V shed 5 bases and J shed 3 bases, with 20 bases lying between them. This chain's CDR3 is CASSPTPTEAYYNEQFF. DNA of the CDR3: TGTGCCAGCAGTCCCACCCCGACAGAGGCATACTACAATGAGCAGTTCTTC.

This chain joins TRBV2 and TRBJ2-7, with D maybe TRBD2 (6 bases). The V and J ends lost 11 bases and 9 bases respectively, with 23 bases between them. The CDR3 is 13 residues long. Germline CDR1 and CDR2: SNHLY and FYNNEI. This chain's CDR3 is CAGTGRDLLAQYF. DNA for the CDR3: TGTGCCGGGACTGGCAGGGACCTCCTGGCGCAGTACTTC.

This clone was found once. The chain employs TRBV14 and TRBJ2-7; unclear D gene. V shed 2 bases and J shed 3 bases, with 14 bases lying between them. Germline CDR1 SGHDN, CDR2 FVKESK. This CDR3 has 15 amino acids. The chain's CDR3 is CASSQLSDVNYEQYF. The CDR3, as DNA: TGTGCCAGCAGCCAACTCTCGGACGTCAACTACGAGCAGTACTTC. The entire variable domain, with the rest obtained from reference TRBV14 and TRBJ2-7, is as follows: EAGVTQFPSHSVIEKGQTVTLRCDPISGHDNLYWYRRVMGKEIKFLLHFVKESKQDESGMPNNRFLAERTGGTYSTLKVQPAELEDSGVYFCASSQLSDVNYEQYFGPGTRLTVT.

The J gene is TRBJ2-1, the V gene TRBV12-5; 7 bases align to TRBD1. The CDR3 is 14 residues long. Germline V gives CDR1 LGHNT, CDR2 FRNRAP. The J segment lost 11 bases and the V segment lost 1 base, leaving 8 bases of the junction unmatched. The CDR3 sequence is CASGLEPPGQQQFF. CDR3 coding DNA: TGTGCTAGTGGTTTGGAACCCCCGGGACAGCAGCAGTTCTTC.

The chain's CDR3 is CAISAHREANEKLFF. In nucleotides, the CDR3 is TGTGCCATCAGTGCCCACAGGGAGGCTAATGAAAAACTGTTTTTT. The gene calls are TRBV10-3 and TRBJ1-4, with TRBD1 as a possible D gene (6 bases). This CDR3 region has 15 residues. CDR1 and CDR2 from the germline V gene are ENHRY and SYGVKD. Trimming took off 4 bases at V and 3 bases at J, with 12 bases between the two ends.